The rows below give T cell receptor beta chains drawn from one sample of a study of blood T cell repertoires in COVID-19. TCRdb's table, derived via immunoSEQ multiplex PCR, lists solely in-frame clones and lacks some. The table shows around 200,000 clones, with 85% to 90% occurring only once. What was sequenced was peripheral blood. Receptors originate from a woman in her forties or fifties with acute or convalescent COVID-19. The CDR3 runs from the conserved cysteine through the conserved F or W. D genes are given only for firm matches. Not all rows give a size; the values are once, few, many and, for expanded clones, a class.

V gene	clone size	J gene	D gene	CDR3 protein	CDR3 DNA
TRBV7-2	.	TRBJ1-1	.	CASSLQGQNTEAFF	TGTGCCAGCAGCCTACAGGGCCAGAACACTGAAGCTTTCTTT
TRBV28	.	TRBJ2-1	.	CASSLTRGIDNEQFF	TGTGCCAGCAGCCTGACGAGGGGGATCGACAATGAGCAGTTCTTC
TRBV7-9	.	TRBJ2-5	TRBD2	CASSRGTSGRSQETQYF	TGTGCCAGCAGCCGTGGGACTAGCGGGAGGTCACAAGAGACCCAGTACTTC
TRBV2	once	TRBJ1-6	.	CASSTVSSPLHF	TGTGCCAGCAGTACAGTTAGTTCACCCCTCCACTTT
TRBV11-3	.	TRBJ2-7	.	CASSLGASAGEQYF	TGTGCCAGCAGCTTAGGAGCGTCCGCGGGGGAGCAGTACTTC
TRBV6-6	.	TRBJ1-6	TRBD1	CASRLPGQGATF	TGTGCCAGCAGACTCCCGGGACAGGGGGCGACCTTT
TRBV3-1/TRBV3-2	.	TRBJ2-2	TRBD2	CASSQEQPSGRITGELFF	TGTGCCAGCAGCCAAGAACAGCCTAGCGGGAGGATCACCGGGGAGCTGTTTTTT
TRBV4-3	.	TRBJ1-2	TRBD1	CASSQGGTGNYGYTF	TGCGCCAGCAGCCAAGGGGGGACAGGGAACTATGGCTACACCTTC
TRBV19	.	TRBJ1-2	.	CASSIPGYGYTF	TGTGCCAGTAGTATTCCGGGCTATGGCTACACCTTC
TRBV24-1	.	TRBJ1-2	.	CATSDARDYGYTF	TGTGCCACCAGTGATGCACGGGACTATGGCTACACCTTC
TRBV5-1	.	TRBJ2-3	.	CASSLGSGTDTQYF	TGCGCCAGCAGCTTGGGTTCTGGCACAGATACGCAGTATTTT
TRBV5-1	.	TRBJ2-2	TRBD1	CASSYRDRANTGELFF	TGCGCCAGCAGCTACCGGGACAGGGCGAACACCGGGGAGCTGTTTTTT
TRBV27	.	TRBJ2-1	TRBD2	CASSFASGSIDEQFF	TGTGCCAGCAGTTTTGCGAGCGGGAGTATAGATGAGCAGTTCTTC
TRBV10-3	.	TRBJ2-1	.	CATTQGAVVSNEQFF	TGTGCCACAACCCAGGGTGCGGTAGTGAGCAATGAGCAGTTCTTC
TRBV30	.	TRBJ1-4	TRBD1	CAWSPDRAAEKLFF	TGTGCCTGGAGTCCGGACAGGGCTGCGGAAAAACTGTTTTTT
TRBV7-2	.	TRBJ2-7	.	CASSRGWRGYEQYF	TGTGCCAGCAGCAGGGGCTGGCGGGGCTACGAGCAGTACTTC
TRBV4-3	.	TRBJ1-2	.	CASSQGSGINYGYTF	TGCGCCAGCAGCCAAGGCTCGGGAATAAACTATGGCTACACCTTC
TRBV9	.	TRBJ2-2	.	CASSVGGLTNTGELFF	TGTGCCAGCAGCGTGGGGGGACTTACGAACACCGGGGAGCTGTTTTTT
TRBV6-2/TRBV6-3	.	TRBJ1-1	TRBD1	CASSYPFRTGMDTEAFF	TGTGCCAGCAGTTACCCTTTTCGGACAGGGATGGACACTGAAGCTTTCTTT
TRBV6-6	.	TRBJ2-4	.	CASSTTGPPGDIQYF	TGTGCCAGCAGTACGACCGGGCCCCCGGGGGACATTCAGTACTTC
TRBV19	few	TRBJ2-3	TRBD2	CASSIRRGGSDTQYF	TGTGCCAGTAGTATTAGGCGGGGGGGCTCAGATACGCAGTATTTT
TRBV5-4	once	TRBJ1-2	.	CASKSFETPVLHTF	TGTGCCAGCAAATCATTCGAGACACCGGTATTACACACCTTC
TRBV7-3	.	TRBJ2-5	.	CASSRVQQETQYF	TGTGCCAGCAGCCGGGTGCAACAAGAGACCCAGTACTTC
TRBV5-4	.	TRBJ1-1	.	CASNPAGGWKTEAFF	TGTGCCAGCAACCCGGCGGGGGGCTGGAAGACTGAAGCTTTCTTT
TRBV28	.	TRBJ2-1	.	CASSYHRGSSYNEQFF	TGTGCCAGCAGTTATCACCGGGGGAGCTCCTACAATGAGCAGTTCTTC
TRBV5-6	.	TRBJ2-5	TRBD1	CASSGQGQETQYF	TGTGCCAGCAGTGGACAGGGACAAGAGACCCAGTACTTC
TRBV24-1	.	TRBJ1-2	.	CATSDYTYGYTF	TGTGCCACCAGTGATTACACGTATGGCTACACCTTC